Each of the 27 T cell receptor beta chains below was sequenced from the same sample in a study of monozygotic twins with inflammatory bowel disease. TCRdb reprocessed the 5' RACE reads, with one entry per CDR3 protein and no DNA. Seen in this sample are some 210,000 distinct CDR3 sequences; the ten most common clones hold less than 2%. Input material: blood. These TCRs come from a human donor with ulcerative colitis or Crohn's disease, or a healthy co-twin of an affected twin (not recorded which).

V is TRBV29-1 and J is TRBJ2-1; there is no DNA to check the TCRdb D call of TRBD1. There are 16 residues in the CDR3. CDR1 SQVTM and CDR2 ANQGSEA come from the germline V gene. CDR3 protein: CSARAGTGFSYNEQFF.

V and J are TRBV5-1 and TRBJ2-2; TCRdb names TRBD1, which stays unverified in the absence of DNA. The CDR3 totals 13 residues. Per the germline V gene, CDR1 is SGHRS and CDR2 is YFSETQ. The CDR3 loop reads CASTRDGAGELFF.

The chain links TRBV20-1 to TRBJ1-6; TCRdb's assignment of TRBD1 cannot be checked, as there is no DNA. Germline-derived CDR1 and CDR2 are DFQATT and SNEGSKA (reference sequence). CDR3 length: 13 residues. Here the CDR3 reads CSATQTQGKPLHF.

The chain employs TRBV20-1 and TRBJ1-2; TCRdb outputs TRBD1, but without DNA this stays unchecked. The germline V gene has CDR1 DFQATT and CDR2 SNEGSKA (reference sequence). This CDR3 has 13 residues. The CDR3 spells CSARAQDSYGYTF.

The CDR3 loop is CSSSLDGSAGYGYTF. This chain joins TRBV5-6 and TRBJ1-2. Germline V gene lookup returns CDR1 SGHDT and CDR2 YYEEEE. The CDR3 runs 15 residues.

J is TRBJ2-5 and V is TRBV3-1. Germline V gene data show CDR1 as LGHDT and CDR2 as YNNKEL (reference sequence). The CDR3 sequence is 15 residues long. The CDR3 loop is CASSQIYINQETQYF.

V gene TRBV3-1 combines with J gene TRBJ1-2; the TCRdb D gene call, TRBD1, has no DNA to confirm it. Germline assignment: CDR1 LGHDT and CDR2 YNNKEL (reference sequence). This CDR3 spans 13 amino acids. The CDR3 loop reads CASSQLGHYGYTF.

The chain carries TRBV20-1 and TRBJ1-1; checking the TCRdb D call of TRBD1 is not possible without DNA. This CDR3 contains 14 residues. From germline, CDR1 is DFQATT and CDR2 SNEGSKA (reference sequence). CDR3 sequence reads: CSARVLQGITEAFF.

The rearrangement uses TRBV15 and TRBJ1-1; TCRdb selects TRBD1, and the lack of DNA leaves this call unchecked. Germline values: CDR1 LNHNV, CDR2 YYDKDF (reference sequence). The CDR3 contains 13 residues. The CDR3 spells CATSRRGDTEAFF.

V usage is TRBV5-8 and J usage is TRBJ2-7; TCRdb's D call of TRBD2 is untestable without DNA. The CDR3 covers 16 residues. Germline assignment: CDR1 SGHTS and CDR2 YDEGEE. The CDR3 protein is CASSLRSPGSPYEQYF.

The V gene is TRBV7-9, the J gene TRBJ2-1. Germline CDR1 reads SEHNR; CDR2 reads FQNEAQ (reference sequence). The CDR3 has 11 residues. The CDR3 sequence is CASNQKSEQFF. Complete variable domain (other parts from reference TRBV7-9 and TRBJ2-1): DTGVSQNPRHKITKRGQNVTFRCDPISEHNRLYWYRQTLGQGPEFLTYFQNEAQLEKSRLLSDRFSAERPKGSFSTLEIQRTEQGDSAMYLCASNQKSEQFFGPGTRLTVL.

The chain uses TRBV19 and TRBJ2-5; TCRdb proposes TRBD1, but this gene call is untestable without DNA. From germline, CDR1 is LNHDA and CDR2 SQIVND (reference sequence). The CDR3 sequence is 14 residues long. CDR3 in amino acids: CASSHWGLEETQYF. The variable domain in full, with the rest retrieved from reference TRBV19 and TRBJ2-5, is DGGITQSPKYLFRKEGQNVTLSCEQNLNHDAMYWYRQDPGQGLRLIYYSQIVNDFQKGDIAEGYSVSREKKESFPLTVTSAQKNPTAFYLCASSHWGLEETQYFGPGTRLLVL.

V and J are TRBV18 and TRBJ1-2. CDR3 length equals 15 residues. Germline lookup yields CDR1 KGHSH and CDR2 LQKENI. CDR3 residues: CASSPTSDLNYGYTF.

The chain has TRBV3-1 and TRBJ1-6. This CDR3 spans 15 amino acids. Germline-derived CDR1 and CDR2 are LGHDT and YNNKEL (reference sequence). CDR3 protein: CASSQTFTYNSPLHF.

The CDR3 here is CAISARSQSYGYTF. The chain couples TRBV6-4 to TRBJ1-2. Germline lookup yields CDR1 MRHNA and CDR2 SNTAGT. This CDR3 is 14 amino acids long.

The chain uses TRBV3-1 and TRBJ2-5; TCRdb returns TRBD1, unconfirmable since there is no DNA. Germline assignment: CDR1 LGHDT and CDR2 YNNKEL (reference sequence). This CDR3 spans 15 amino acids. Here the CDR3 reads CASSVQGASTKTQYF.

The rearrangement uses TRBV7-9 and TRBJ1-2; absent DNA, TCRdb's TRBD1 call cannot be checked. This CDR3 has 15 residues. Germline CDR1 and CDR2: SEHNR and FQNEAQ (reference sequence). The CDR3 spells CASSLSAGGYYGYTF.

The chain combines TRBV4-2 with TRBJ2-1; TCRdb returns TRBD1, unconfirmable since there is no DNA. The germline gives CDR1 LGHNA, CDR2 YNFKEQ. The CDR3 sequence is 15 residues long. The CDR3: CASSLTGVSYNEQFF.

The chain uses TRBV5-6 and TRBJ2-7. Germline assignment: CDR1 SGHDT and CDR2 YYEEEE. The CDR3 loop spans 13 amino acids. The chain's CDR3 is CASSPRWSGEQYF.

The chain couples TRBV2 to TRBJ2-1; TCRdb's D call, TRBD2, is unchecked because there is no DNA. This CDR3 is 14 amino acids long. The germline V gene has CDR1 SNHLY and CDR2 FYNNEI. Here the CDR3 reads CASSVSRDHNEQFF. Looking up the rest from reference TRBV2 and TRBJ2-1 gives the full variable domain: EPEVTQTPSHQVTQMGQEVILRCVPISNHLYFYWYRQILGQKVEFLVSFYNNEISEKSEIFDDQFSVERPDGSNFTLKIRSTKLEDSAMYFCASSVSRDHNEQFFGPGTRLTVL.

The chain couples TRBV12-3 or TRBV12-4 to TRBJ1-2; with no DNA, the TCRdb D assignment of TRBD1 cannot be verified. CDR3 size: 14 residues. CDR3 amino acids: CASSTNGQVYGYTF.

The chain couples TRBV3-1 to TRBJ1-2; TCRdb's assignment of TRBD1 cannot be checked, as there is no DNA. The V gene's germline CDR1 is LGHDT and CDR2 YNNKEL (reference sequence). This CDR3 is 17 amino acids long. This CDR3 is CASSRTQQGSANYGYTF.

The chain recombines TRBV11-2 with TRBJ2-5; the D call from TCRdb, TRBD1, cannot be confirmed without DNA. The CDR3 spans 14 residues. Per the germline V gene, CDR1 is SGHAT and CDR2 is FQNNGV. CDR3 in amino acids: CASSFTDDRTTEYF.

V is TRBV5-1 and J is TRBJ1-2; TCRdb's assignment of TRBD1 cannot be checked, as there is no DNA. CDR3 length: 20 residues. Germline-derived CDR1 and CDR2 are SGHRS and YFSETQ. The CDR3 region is CASRATDSTGRGTIGYGYTF.

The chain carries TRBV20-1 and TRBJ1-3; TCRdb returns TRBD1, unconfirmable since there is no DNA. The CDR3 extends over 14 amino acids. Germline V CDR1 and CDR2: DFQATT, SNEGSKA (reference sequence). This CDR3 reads CSARTGRSGNTIYF.

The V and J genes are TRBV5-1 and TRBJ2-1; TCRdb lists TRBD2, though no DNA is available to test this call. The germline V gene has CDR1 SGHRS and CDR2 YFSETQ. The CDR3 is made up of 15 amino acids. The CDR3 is CASSSTSGPYNEQFF.

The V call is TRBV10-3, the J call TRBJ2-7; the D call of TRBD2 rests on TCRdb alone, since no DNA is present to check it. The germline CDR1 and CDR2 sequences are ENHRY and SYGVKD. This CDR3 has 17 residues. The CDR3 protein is CAISESTSGGVTYEQYF.